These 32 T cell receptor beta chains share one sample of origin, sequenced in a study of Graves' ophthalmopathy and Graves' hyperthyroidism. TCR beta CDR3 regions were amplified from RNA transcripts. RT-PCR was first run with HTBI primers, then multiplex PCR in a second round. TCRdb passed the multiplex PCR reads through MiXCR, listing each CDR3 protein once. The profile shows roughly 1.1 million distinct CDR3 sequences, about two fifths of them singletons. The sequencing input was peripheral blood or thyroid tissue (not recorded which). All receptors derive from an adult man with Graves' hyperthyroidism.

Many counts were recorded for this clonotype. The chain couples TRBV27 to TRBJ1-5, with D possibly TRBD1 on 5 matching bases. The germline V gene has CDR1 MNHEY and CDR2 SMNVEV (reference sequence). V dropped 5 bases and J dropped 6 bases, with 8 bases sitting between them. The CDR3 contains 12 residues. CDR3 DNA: TGTGCCAGCAGTGGGGGGAGTCAGCCCCAGCATTTT. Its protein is CASSGGSQPQHF.

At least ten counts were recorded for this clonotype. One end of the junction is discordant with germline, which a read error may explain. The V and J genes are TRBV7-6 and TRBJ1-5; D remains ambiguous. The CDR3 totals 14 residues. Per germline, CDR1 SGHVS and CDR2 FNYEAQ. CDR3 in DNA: TGTGCCAGCAGTTTAGGACCAGGAGTTCAGCCCCAGCATTTT. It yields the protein CASSLGPGVQPQHF.

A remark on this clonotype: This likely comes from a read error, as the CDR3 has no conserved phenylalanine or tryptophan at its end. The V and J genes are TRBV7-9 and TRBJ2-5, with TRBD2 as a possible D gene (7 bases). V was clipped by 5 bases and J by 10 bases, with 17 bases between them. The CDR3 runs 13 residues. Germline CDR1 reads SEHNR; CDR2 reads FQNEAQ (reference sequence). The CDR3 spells CASSRGGALGQYL. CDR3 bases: TGTGCCAGCAGCCGTGGGGGGGCGCTCGGCCAGTACCTC.

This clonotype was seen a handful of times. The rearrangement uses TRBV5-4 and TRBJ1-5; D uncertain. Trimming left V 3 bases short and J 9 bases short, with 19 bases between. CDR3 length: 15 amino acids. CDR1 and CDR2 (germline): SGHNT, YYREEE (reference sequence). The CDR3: CASSSTKDWSGPQHF. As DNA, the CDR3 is TGTGCCAGCAGCTCAACCAAGGACTGGTCTGGGCCCCAGCATTTT.

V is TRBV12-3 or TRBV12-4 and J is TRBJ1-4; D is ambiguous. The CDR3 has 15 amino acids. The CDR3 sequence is CASWGNTRVIEKLFF. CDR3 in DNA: TGTGCTAGTTGGGGAAATACGAGGGTTATTGAAAAACTGTTTTTT.

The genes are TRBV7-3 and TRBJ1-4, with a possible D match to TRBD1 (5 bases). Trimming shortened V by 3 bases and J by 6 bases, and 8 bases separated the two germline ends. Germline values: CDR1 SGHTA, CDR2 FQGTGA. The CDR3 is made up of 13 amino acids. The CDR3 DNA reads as TGTGCCAGCAGCTTCGGGACCCATGAAAAACTGTTTTTT. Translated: CASSFGTHEKLFF.

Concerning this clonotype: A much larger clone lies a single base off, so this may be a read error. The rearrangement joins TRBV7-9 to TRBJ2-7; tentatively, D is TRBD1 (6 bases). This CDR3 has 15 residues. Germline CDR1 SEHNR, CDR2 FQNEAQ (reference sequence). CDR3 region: CASSSTGSHSYKQYF. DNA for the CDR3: TGTGCCAGCAGCTCTACAGGGAGTCACTCCTACAAGCAGTACTTC.

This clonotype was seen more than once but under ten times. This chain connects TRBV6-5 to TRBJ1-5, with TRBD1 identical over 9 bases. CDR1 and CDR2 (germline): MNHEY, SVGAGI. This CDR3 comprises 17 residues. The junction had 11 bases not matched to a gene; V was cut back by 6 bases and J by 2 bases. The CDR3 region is CASSRTGDELGNQPQHF. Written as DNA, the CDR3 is TGTGCCAGCAGCCGGACAGGGGATGAATTGGGCAATCAGCCCCAGCATTTT.

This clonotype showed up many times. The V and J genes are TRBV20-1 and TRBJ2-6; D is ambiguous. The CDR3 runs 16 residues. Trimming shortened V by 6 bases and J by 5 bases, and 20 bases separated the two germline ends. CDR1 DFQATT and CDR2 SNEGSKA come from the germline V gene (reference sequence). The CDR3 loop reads CSAPLNLGYRANVLTF. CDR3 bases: TGCAGTGCCCCACTGAACCTAGGATACCGGGCCAACGTCCTGACTTTC.

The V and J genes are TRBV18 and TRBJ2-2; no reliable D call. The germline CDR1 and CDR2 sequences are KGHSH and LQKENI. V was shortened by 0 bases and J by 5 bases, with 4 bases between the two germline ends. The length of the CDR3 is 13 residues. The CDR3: CASSPPGTGELFF. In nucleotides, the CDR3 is TGTGCCAGCTCACCACCCGGGACCGGGGAGCTGTTTTTT.

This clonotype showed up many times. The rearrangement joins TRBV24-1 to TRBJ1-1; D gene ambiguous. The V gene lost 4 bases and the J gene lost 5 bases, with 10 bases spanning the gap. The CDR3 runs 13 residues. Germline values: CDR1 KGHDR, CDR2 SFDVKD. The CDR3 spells CATSESISTEAFF. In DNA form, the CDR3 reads TGTGCCACCAGTGAGTCTATTAGTACTGAAGCTTTCTTT.

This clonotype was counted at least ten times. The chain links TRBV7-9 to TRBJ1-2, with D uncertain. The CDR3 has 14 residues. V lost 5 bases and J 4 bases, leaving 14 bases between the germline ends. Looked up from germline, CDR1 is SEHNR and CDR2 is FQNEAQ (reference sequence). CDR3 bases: TGTGCCAGCAGCGGACCGCACACCTCCTATGGCTACACCTTC. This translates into CASSGPHTSYGYTF.

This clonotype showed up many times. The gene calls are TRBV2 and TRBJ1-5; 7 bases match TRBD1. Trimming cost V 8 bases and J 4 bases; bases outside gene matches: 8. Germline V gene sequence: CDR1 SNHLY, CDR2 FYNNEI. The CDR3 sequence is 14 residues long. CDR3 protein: CASRGAGGNQPQHF. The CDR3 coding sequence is TGTGCCAGCCGAGGTGCAGGGGGTAATCAGCCCCAGCATTTT.

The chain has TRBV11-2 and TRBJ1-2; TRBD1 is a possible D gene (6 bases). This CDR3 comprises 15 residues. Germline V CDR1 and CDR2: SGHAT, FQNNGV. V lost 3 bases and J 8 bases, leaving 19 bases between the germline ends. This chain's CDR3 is CASSFSRARGRGYTF. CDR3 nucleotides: TGTGCCAGCAGCTTCAGTCGGGCCAGGGGAAGAGGCTACACCTTC.

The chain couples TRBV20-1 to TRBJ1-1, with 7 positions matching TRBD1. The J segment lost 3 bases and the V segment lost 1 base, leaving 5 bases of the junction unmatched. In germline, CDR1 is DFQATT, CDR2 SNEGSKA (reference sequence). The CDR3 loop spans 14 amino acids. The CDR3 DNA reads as TGCAGTGCTAGAGCAGGGGGTCGGGACACTGAAGCTTTCTTT. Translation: CSARAGGRDTEAFF.

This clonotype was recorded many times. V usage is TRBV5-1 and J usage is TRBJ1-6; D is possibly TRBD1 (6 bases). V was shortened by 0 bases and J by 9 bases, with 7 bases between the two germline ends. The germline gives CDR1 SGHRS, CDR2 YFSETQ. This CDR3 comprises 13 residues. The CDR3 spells CASSLAGVSPLHF. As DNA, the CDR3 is TGCGCCAGCAGCTTGGCAGGGGTTTCACCCCTCCACTTT.

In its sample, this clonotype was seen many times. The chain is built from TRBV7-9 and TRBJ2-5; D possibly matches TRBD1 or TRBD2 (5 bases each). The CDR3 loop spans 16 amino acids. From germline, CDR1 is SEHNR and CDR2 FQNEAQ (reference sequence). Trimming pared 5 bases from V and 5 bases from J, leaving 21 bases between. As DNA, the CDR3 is TGTGCCAGCAGCCCCCCCGAGGGGTTAGGTCGGGAGACCCAGTACTTC. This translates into CASSPPEGLGRETQYF.

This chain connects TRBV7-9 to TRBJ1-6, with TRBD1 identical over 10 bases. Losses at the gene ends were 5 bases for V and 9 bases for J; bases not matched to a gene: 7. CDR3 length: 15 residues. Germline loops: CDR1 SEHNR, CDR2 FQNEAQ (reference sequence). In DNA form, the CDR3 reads TGTGCCAGCAGCAAGACAGGGGGCCCAGGTTCACCCCTCCACTTT. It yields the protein CASSKTGGPGSPLHF.

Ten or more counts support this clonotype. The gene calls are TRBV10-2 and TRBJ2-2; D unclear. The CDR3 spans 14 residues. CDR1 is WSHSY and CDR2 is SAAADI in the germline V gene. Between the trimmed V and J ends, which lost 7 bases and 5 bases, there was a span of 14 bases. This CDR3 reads CASMDPRRTGELFF. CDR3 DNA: TGCGCCAGCATGGATCCCCGACGGACCGGGGAGCTGTTTTTT.

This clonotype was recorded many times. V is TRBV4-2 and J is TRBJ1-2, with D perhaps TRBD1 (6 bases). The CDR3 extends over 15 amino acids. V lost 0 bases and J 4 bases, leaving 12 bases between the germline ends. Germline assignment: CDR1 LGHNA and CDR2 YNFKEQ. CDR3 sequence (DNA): TGTGCCAGCAGCCAAGACTGGGGGCAGACCTATGGCTACACCTTC. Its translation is CASSQDWGQTYGYTF.

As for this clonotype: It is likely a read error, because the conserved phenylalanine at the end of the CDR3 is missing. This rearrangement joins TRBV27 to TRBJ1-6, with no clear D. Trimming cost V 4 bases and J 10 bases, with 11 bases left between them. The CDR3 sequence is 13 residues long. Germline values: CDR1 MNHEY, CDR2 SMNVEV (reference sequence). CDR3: CASSSPPGSPLHL. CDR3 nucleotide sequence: TGTGCCAGCAGTTCCCCCCCCGGGTCACCCCTCCACTTG.

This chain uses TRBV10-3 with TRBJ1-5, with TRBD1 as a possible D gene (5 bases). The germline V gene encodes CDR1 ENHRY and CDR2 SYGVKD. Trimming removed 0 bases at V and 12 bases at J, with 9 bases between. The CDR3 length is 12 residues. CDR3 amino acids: CAISESGEDQHF. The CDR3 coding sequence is TGTGCCATCAGTGAGTCAGGGGAGGACCAGCATTTT.

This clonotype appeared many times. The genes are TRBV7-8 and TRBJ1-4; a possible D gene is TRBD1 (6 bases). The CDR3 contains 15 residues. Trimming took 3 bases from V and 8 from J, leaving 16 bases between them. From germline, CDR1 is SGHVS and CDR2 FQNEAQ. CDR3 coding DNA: TGTGCCAGCAGCTTTCCAAGGGGGTTCGGGGAAAAACTGTTTTTT. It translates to CASSFPRGFGEKLFF.

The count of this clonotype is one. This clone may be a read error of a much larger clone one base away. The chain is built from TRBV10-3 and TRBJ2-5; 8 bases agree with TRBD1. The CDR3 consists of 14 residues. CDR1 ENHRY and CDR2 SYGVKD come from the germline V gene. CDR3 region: CAISGGQGQETRYF. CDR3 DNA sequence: TGTGCCATCAGTGGCGGACAGGGCCAAGAGACCCGGTACTTC.

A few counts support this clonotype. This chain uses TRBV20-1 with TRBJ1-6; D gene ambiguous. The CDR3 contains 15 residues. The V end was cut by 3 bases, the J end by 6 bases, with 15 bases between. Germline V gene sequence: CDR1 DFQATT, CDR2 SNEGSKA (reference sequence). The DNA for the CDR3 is TGCAGTGCTAGGACGAGTTCTCCGATTAATTCACCCCTCCACTTT. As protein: CSARTSSPINSPLHF.

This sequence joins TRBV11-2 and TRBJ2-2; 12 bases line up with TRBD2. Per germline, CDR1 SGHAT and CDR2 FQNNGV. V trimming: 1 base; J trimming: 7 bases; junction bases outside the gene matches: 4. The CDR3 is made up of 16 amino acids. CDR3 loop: CASSLGLAGVGGELFF. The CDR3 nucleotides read TGTGCCAGCAGCTTAGGACTAGCGGGAGTCGGCGGGGAGCTGTTTTTT.

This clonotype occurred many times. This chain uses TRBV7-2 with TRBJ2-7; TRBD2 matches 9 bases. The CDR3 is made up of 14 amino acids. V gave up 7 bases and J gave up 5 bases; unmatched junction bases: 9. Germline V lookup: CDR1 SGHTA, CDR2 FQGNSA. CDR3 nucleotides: TGTGCCAGCACTCCCTGGACTAGCGCCCACGAGCAGTACTTC. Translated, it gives CASTPWTSAHEQYF.

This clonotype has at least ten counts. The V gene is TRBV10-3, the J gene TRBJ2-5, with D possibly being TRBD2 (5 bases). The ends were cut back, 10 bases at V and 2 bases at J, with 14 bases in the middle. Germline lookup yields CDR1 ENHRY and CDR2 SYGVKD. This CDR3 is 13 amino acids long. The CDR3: CATLGRLQETQYF. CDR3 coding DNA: TGTGCCACCTTAGGACGACTACAAGAGACCCAGTACTTC.

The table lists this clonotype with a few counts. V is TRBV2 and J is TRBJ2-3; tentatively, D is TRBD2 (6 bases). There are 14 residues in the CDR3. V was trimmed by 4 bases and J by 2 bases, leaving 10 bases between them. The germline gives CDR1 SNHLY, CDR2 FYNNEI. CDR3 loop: CASSVRGATDTQYF. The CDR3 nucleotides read TGTGCCAGCAGTGTCCGCGGGGCCACAGATACGCAGTATTTT.

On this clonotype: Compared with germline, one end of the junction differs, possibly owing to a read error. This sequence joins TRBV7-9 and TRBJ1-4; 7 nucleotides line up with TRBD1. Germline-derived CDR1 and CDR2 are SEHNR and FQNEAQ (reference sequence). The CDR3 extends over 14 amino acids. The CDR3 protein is CASSPTGTSEKLFF. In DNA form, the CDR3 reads TGTGCTAGCAGCCCGACAGGGACCTCGGAAAAACTGTTTTTT.

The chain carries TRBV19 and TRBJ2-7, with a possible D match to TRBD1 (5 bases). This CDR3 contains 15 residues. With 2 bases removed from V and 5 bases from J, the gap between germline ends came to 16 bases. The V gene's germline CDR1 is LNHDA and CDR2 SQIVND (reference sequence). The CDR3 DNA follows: TGTGCCAGTAGTATAATAGGTACCCCGACAGACGAGCAGTACTTC. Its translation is CASSIIGTPTDEQYF.

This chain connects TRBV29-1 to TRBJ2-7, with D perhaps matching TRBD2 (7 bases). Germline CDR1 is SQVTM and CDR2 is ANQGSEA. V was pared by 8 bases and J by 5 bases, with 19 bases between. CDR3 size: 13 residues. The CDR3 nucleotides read TGCAGCCCAAGAGGAGGGGGGGAAGACGAGCAGTACTTC. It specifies CSPRGGGEDEQYF.